This T cell receptor beta chain was documented in a study of cytomegalovirus exposure and HLA in healthy donors. Of note for this clone: Its antigen is as yet unknown.

60 Vbeta and 13 Jbeta primers were used in PCR. Only in-frame clones appear in the TCRdb table, and some are missing; sequencing was by immunoSEQ multiplex PCR. Of roughly 170,000 clones in the sample, less than 85% were seen once. Whole-study findings and limits: Earlier findings revealed that most TCR beta V segments proved productive either about 87% or about 30% of the time.

Germline values: CDR1 LNHDA, CDR2 SQIVND (reference sequence). The trim removed 7 bases at V and 4 bases at J, leaving 11 bases unmatched. The CDR3 sequence is 15 residues long. The chain links TRBV19 to TRBJ1-2; TRBD1 agrees at 8 bases. The sequenced sample consisted of PBMCs. The TCR was taken from a boy younger than 18 in good health and CMV-seronegative. The CDR3 nucleotides read TGTGCCAGTACCCCCCAAGGCGGGACAGGCTATGGCTACACCTTC. It is translated as CASTPQGGTGYGYTF.